This is a list of T cell receptor beta chains from one sample in a study of OX40 agonist ivuxolimab in advanced cancers. Clones were sequenced by immunoSEQ multiplex PCR, and TCRdb holds only the in-frame ones, with some missing. The sample holds more than 65,000 clones, about 81% seen once. This specimen consisted of CD4+ or CD8+ T cells sorted from blood, obtained in a trial of the OX40 agonist ivuxolimab. The receptors were gathered from an adult with an advanced solid tumor such as melanoma, head and neck, liver or kidney cancer. The CDR3 runs from the conserved cysteine through the conserved F or W. D genes are given only for firm matches. Rows may omit the clone size; those that give it use once, few, many or a size class.

TRBV11-2	.	TRBD2	TRBJ2-2	17	CASSLGTSGRHDGELFF	TGTGCCAGCAGCCTAGGGACTAGCGGGAGGCATGACGGGGAGCTGTTTTTT
TRBV5-1	.	.	TRBJ1-1	13	CASSLVGDTEAFF	TGCGCCAGCAGCTTGGTGGGGGACACTGAAGCTTTCTTT
TRBV14	.	.	TRBJ2-1	16	CASSTLPAGAGDEQFF	TGTGCCAGCAGCACCCTTCCGGCGGGGGCAGGCGATGAGCAGTTCTTC
TRBV7-3	.	.	TRBJ1-2	13	CASSSQQDYGYTF	TGTGCCAGCAGCTCACAGCAAGACTATGGCTACACCTTC
TRBV11-2	.	TRBD2	TRBJ2-3	15	CASSSQRGGGDTQYF	TGTGCCAGCTCTTCACAGCGGGGGGGAGGGGATACGCAGTATTTT
TRBV18	.	TRBD2	TRBJ2-1	15	CASSPLAGGNNEQFF	TGTGCCAGCTCCCCTTTAGCGGGGGGGAATAATGAGCAGTTCTTC
TRBV29-1	.	TRBD2	TRBJ2-7	14	CSAAYLAGKEEQYF	TGCAGCGCTGCTTACCTAGCGGGCAAGGAGGAGCAGTACTTC
TRBV6-4	.	.	TRBJ2-1	16	CASSEEGGRAVDEQFF	TGTGCCAGCAGTGAAGAGGGGGGGAGGGCCGTCGATGAGCAGTTCTTC
TRBV4-1	.	.	TRBJ1-1	14	CASSQVGEGTEAFF	TGCGCCAGCAGCCAAGTGGGGGAGGGGACTGAAGCTTTCTTT
TRBV6-5	few	.	TRBJ1-1	14	CASSYSPKGLGAFF	TGTGCCAGCAGTTACTCCCCCAAAGGTCTTGGAGCTTTCTTT
TRBV29-1	.	.	TRBJ2-2	11	CSVGGTGELFF	TGCAGCGTAGGGGGAACCGGGGAGCTGTTTTTT
TRBV5-1	.	.	TRBJ1-1	13	CASSRDVENEAFF	TGCGCCAGCAGCCGGGACGTCGAAAATGAAGCTTTCTTT
TRBV27	few	TRBD2	TRBJ2-7	18	CASSLSIDIAGGSHEQYF	TGTGCCAGCAGTCTCTCAATCGATATAGCGGGAGGCTCCCACGAGCAGTACTTC
TRBV5-6	.	.	TRBJ1-6	13	CASSLAGLRALHF	TGTGCCAGCAGCTTGGCAGGGTTAAGGGCCCTCCACTTT
TRBV4-3	few	.	TRBJ2-7	16	CASSQGVSGRTYEQYF	TGCGCCAGCAGCCAAGGGGTCAGCGGGCGAACCTACGAGCAGTACTTC
TRBV30	few	TRBD2	TRBJ2-3	14	CAWSPGLRLDTQYF	TGTGCCTGGAGTCCGGGACTACGATTAGATACGCAGTATTTT
TRBV11-3	.	.	TRBJ2-7	13	CASSPIRGDEQYF	TGTGCCAGCAGCCCTATTCGAGGGGACGAGCAGTACTTC
TRBV5-1	.	TRBD1	TRBJ2-1	15	CASSLGQGDMNEQFF	TGCGCCAGCAGCTTAGGACAGGGGGACATGAATGAGCAGTTCTTC
TRBV9	.	.	TRBJ1-2	13	CASSVSQGAGYTF	TGTGCCAGCAGCGTATCCCAGGGAGCTGGCTACACCTTC
TRBV5-6	.	.	TRBJ1-5	17	CASSLGGNTGFYQPQHF	TGTGCCAGCAGCTTGGGGGGAAATACAGGGTTCTATCAGCCCCAGCATTTT
TRBV13	.	.	TRBJ2-3	15	CASSPDRSQTDTQYF	TGTGCCAGCAGCCCCGACCGGAGTCAGACAGATACGCAGTATTTT
TRBV27	.	.	TRBJ1-5	16	CASSLSGGASNQPQHF	TGTGCCAGCAGTTTATCCGGGGGCGCCAGTAATCAGCCCCAGCATTTT
TRBV29-1	few	TRBD1	TRBJ1-2	13	CSARRDRVDGYTF	TGCAGCGCCAGAAGGGACAGGGTGGATGGCTACACCTTC
TRBV6-6	.	.	TRBJ2-5	12	CASRWGEETQYF	TGTGCCAGCAGGTGGGGGGAAGAGACCCAGTACTTC
TRBV29-1	few	TRBD1	TRBJ2-5	12	CSVEKTGQTQYF	TGCAGCGTTGAGAAGACAGGGCAGACCCAGTACTTC
TRBV5-1	.	.	TRBJ2-5	13	CASSFQGDETQYF	TGCGCCAGCAGCTTCCAAGGGGATGAGACCCAGTACTTC
TRBV2	.	TRBD2	TRBJ2-4	15	CASSEVAGGGNIQYF	TGTGCCAGCAGTGAGGTAGCGGGAGGTGGTAACATTCAGTACTTC
TRBV6-5	.	TRBD2	TRBJ2-3	14	CASSYVPSGDTQYF	TGTGCCAGCAGTTACGTACCTAGCGGGGATACGCAGTATTTT
TRBV11-3	.	TRBD1	TRBJ2-5	16	CASATGGLRYQETQYF	TGTGCCAGCGCGACAGGGGGACTCCGGTACCAAGAGACCCAGTACTTC
TRBV9	many	.	TRBJ1-1	15	CASSNLEAGVSEAFF	TGTGCCAGCAGCAACCTAGAGGCAGGTGTTTCTGAAGCTTTCTTT
TRBV7-9	.	TRBD1	TRBJ1-2	15	CASSQLQGANYGYTF	TGTGCCAGCAGCCAACTACAGGGGGCGAACTATGGCTACACCTTC
TRBV9	once	.	TRBJ2-5	16	CASSVASQGGYETQYF	TGTGCCAGCAGCGTAGCGTCCCAGGGTGGGTATGAGACCCAGTACTTC
TRBV5-1	.	.	TRBJ1-1	14	CASKEVEANAEAFF	TGCGCCAGCAAGGAGGTCGAAGCCAACGCTGAAGCTTTCTTT
TRBV5-1	.	.	TRBJ2-1	16	CASSFGAGTSYNEQFF	TGCGCCAGCAGCTTTGGGGCGGGGACCTCCTACAATGAGCAGTTCTTC
TRBV6-5	.	.	TRBJ1-2	12	CASSTQARGYTF	TGTGCCAGCAGTACACAGGCTCGTGGCTACACCTTC
TRBV5-6	.	.	TRBJ1-1	13	CASSFGMGAEAFF	TGTGCCAGCAGCTTCGGAATGGGTGCTGAAGCTTTCTTT
TRBV7-8	.	.	TRBJ1-3	14	CASSVQSSGNTIYF	TGTGCCAGCAGTGTACAGAGCTCTGGAAACACCATATATTTT
TRBV6-4	.	TRBD1	TRBJ1-1	14	CASSPGQGNSEAFF	TGTGCCAGCAGCCCGGGACAGGGCAATTCTGAAGCTTTCTTT
TRBV13	.	.	TRBJ1-6	14	CASSLRGNNSPLHF	TGTGCCAGCAGCTTGAGGGGAAATAATTCACCCCTCCACTTT
TRBV7-9	.	TRBD1	TRBJ2-4	16	CASSPDRGEGKGIQYF	TGTGCCAGCAGCCCAGACAGGGGAGAAGGAAAGGGCATTCAGTACTTC
TRBV28	.	.	TRBJ1-5	10	CASSKQPQHF	TGTGCCAGCAGTAAACAGCCCCAGCATTTT